The clone carrying this T cell receptor beta chain was observed at least ten times. This specimen belongs to a study of T-cell reconstitution after alpha-beta-depleted transplantation in children. Unique molecular identifiers tagged the TCRbeta library. Using its own MiXCR run on the PCR reads, TCRdb lists one record per CDR3 protein. The sample records 90,000 to 100,000 distinct CDR3 sequences, 12% being singletons. Germline-derived CDR1 and CDR2 are SGHKS and YYEKEE (reference sequence). Trimming at V came to 5 bases and at J to 1 base, leaving 6 bases not matched to a gene. CDR3 size: 17 residues. The sequence derives from a human donor who donated a stem cell graft to a child with inherited bone marrow failure. The sample was PBMCs from the stem cell graft donor, taken from the stem cell graft. V is TRBV5-5 and J is TRBJ2-1; 13 bases match TRBD2. CDR3: CASRHTSGGASYNEQFF. CDR3 coding DNA: TGTGCCAGCAGGCACACTAGCGGGGGGGCTTCCTACAATGAGCAGTTCTTC. The full variable domain, its missing parts supplied by reference TRBV5-5 and TRBJ2-1, is DAGVTQSPTHLIKTRGQQVTLRCSPISGHKSVSWYQQVLGQGPQFIFQYYEKEERGRGNFPDRFSARQFPNYSSELNVNALLLGDSALYLCASRHTSGGASYNEQFFGPGTRLTVL.